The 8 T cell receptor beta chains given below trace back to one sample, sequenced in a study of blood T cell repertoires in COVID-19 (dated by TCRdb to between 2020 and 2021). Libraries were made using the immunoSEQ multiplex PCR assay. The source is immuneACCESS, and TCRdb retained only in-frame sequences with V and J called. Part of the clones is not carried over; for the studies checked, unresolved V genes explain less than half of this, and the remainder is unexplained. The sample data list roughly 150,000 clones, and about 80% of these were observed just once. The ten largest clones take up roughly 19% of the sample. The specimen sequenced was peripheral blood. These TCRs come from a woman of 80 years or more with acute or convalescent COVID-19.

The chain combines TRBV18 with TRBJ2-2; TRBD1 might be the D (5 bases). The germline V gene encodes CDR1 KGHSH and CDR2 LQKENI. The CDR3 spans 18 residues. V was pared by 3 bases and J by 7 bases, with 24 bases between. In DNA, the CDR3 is TGTGCCAGCTCACCCAGGGCCGGGCCCCGGGTGATTGGCGGGGAGCTGTTTTTT. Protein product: CASSPRAGPRVIGGELFF.

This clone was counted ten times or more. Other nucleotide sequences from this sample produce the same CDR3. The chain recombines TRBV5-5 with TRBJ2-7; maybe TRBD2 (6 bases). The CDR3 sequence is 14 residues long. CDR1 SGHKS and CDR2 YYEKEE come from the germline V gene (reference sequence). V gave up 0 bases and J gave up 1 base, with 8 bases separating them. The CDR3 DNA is TGTGCCAGCAGCTTGGTGGGGAGGTCCTACGAGCAGTACTTC. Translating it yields CASSLVGRSYEQYF.

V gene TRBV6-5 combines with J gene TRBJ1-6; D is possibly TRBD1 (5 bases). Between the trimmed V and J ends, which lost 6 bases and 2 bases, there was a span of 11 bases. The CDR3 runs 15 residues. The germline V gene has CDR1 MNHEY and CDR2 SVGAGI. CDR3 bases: TGTGCCAGCAGCGGGGGGGGTGCCTATAATTCACCCCTCCACTTT. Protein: CASSGGGAYNSPLHF.

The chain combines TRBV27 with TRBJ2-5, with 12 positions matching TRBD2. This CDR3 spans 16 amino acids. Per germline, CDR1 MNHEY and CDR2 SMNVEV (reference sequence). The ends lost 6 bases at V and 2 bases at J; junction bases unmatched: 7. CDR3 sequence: CASRTSGSYLQETQYF. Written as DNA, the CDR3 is TGTGCCAGCAGGACTAGCGGGAGCTACTTACAAGAGACCCAGTACTTC.

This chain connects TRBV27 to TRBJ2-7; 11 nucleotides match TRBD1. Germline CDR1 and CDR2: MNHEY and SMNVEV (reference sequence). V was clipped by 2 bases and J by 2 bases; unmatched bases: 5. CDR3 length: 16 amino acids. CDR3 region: CASSLIGTGGTYEQYF. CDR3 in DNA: TGTGCCAGCAGTTTAATCGGGACAGGGGGTACCTACGAGCAGTACTTC.

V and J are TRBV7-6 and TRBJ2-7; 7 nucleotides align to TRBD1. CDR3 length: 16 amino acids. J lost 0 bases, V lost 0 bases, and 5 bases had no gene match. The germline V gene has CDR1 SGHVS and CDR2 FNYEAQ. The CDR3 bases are TGTGCCAGCAGCTTAGCTCTCCGGACAGGCTCCTACGAGCAGTACTTC. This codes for CASSLALRTGSYEQYF.

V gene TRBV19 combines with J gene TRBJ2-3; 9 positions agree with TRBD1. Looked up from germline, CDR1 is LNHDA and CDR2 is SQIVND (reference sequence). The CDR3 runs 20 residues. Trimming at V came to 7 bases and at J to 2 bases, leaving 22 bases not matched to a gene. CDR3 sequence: CASKVHNKFPGQGLTDTQYF. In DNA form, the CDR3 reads TGTGCCAGTAAGGTCCACAACAAGTTCCCGGGACAGGGACTCACAGATACGCAGTATTTT.

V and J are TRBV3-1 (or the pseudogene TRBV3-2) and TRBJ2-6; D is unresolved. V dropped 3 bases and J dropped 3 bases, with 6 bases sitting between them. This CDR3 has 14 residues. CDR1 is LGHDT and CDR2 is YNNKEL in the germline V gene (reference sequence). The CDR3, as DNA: TGTGCCAGCAGCCAGCCGGGTGGGGCCAACGTCCTGACTTTC. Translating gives CASSQPGGANVLTF.